Presented here are 24 T cell receptor beta chains from one specimen sequenced in a study of blood T cell repertoires in COVID-19. The method was immunoSEQ multiplex PCR; TCRdb's version includes in-frame clones alone and lacks a portion of them. This sample has approximately 220,000 clones; around four fifths occur once, and the top ten carry approximately 4%. Sequencing was done on a sample of PBMCs or T cells enriched from blood (not recorded which). The origin of the receptors is a woman aged 40 to 55 who had been exposed to COVID-19.

V is TRBV4-2 and J is TRBJ2-2; maybe TRBD2 (7 bases). V was clipped by 0 bases and J by 3 bases, with 14 bases between them. Germline V gene lookup returns CDR1 LGHNA and CDR2 YNFKEQ. CDR3 size: 17 residues. As DNA, the CDR3 is TGTGCCAGCAGCCAAGATGGGGGCCTAGCGGACACCGGGGAGCTGTTTTTT. It translates to CASSQDGGLADTGELFF.

The chain has TRBV2 and TRBJ2-7; weak D call: TRBD1 (5 bases). V lost 8 bases and J lost 3, with 11 bases in between. CDR3 size: 12 residues. CDR1 and CDR2 (germline): SNHLY, FYNNEI. The CDR3 region has the DNA TGTGCCAGCGGAAAAGACAGCTACGAGCAGTACTTC. The encoded protein is CASGKDSYEQYF.

This clone came up a few times. V and J are TRBV11-1 and TRBJ1-1; D remains unclear. Per the germline V gene, CDR1 is SGHAT and CDR2 is FQDESV (reference sequence). This CDR3 has 14 residues. The V end was cut by 4 bases, the J end by 1 base, with 10 bases between. The CDR3 protein is CASSSRAENTEAFF. CDR3 DNA sequence: TGTGCCAGCAGCTCACGTGCAGAGAACACTGAAGCTTTCTTT. Filled out from reference TRBV11-1 and TRBJ1-1, the complete variable domain reads EAEVAQSPRYKITEKSQAVAFWCDPISGHATLYWYRQILGQGPELLVQFQDESVVDDSQLPKDRFSAERLKGVDSTLKIQPAELGDSAMYLCASSSRAENTEAFFGQGTRLTVV.

Many counts were recorded for this clone. V usage is TRBV9 and J usage is TRBJ1-5; D remains ambiguous. V lost 3 bases to trimming and J lost 9 bases, with 19 bases between them. Germline-derived CDR1 and CDR2 are SGDLS and YYNGEE. This CDR3 has 15 amino acids. DNA of the CDR3: TGTGCCAGCAGCGCCGATACTGACTCCTCGTGGCCCCAGCATTTT. This sequence encodes CASSADTDSSWPQHF.

This chain links TRBV5-5 with TRBJ1-1; a possible D gene is TRBD1 (5 bases). Per germline, CDR1 SGHKS and CDR2 YYEKEE (reference sequence). The CDR3 spans 13 residues. V lost 10 bases, J lost 0 bases, and 13 bases lay in between. CDR3 region: CALGRAMNTEAFF. DNA of the CDR3: TGTGCCTTGGGCAGGGCAATGAACACTGAAGCTTTCTTT.

The chain uses TRBV7-2 and TRBJ2-1; D is possibly TRBD2 (7 bases). V lost 5 bases, J lost 0 bases, and 14 bases lay in between. The CDR3 contains 16 residues. In germline, CDR1 is SGHTA, CDR2 FQGNSA. In nucleotides, the CDR3 is TGTGCCAGCAGCGTCCTCGGGGGGCTCTCCTACAATGAGCAGTTCTTC. Its protein product is CASSVLGGLSYNEQFF.

V and J are TRBV6-2 or TRBV6-3 and TRBJ2-3; a weak D match, TRBD2 (5 bases). The CDR3 is made up of 13 amino acids. The germline CDR1 and CDR2 sequences are MNHEY and SVGEGT. Trimming took off 0 bases at V and 11 bases at J, with 12 bases between the two ends. In DNA, the CDR3 is TGTGCCAGCAGTTACTCGGGAGTCCAGGTGCAGTATTTT. Translating it yields CASSYSGVQVQYF.

This clone was observed a handful of times. This chain links TRBV5-1 with TRBJ2-5; TRBD2 matches at 10 bases. Germline-derived CDR1 and CDR2 are SGHRS and YFSETQ. V dropped 7 bases and J dropped 2; count of bases not matched to a gene: 8. The CDR3 totals 15 residues. The CDR3 is CASGTSDPLQETQYF. CDR3 DNA sequence: TGCGCCAGCGGGACTAGCGACCCTCTACAAGAGACCCAGTACTTC.

The chain uses TRBV29-1 and TRBJ1-3; D not resolved. The CDR3 loop spans 11 amino acids. Germline V gene lookup returns CDR1 SQVTM and CDR2 ANQGSEA. Trimming pared 7 bases from V and 4 bases from J, leaving 8 bases between. CDR3 protein: CSASQGNTIYF. Written as DNA, the CDR3 is TGCAGCGCCTCACAAGGAAACACCATATATTTT.

The rearrangement uses TRBV19 and TRBJ2-7; TRBD1 matches 7 bases. The germline V gene encodes CDR1 LNHDA and CDR2 SQIVND (reference sequence). V gave up 6 bases and J gave up 5 bases; unmatched junction bases: 7. The CDR3 is 13 residues long. CDR3 sequence: CASSIQGIHEQYF. DNA of the CDR3: TGTGCCAGTAGCATACAGGGGATCCACGAGCAGTACTTC.

The gene calls are TRBV9 and TRBJ2-2; no firm D call. Germline-derived CDR1 and CDR2 are SGDLS and YYNGEE. This CDR3 region has 14 residues. The V end lost 3 bases, the J end lost 4 bases, and 10 bases lay between the germline ends. This CDR3 is CASSGPTGTGELFF. CDR3 coding DNA: TGTGCCAGCAGCGGCCCTACTGGCACCGGGGAGCTGTTTTTT.

The V gene is TRBV27, the J gene TRBJ2-1; D is possibly TRBD2 (6 bases). Germline loops: CDR1 MNHEY, CDR2 SMNVEV (reference sequence). The CDR3 is 14 amino acids. Trimming shortened V by 10 bases and J by 1 base, and 14 bases separated the two germline ends. CDR3 sequence reads: CATHRGVSYNEQFF. The CDR3 DNA is TGTGCCACCCACCGCGGGGTTTCCTACAATGAGCAGTTCTTC.

This clone was seen just once. The rearrangement joins TRBV9 to TRBJ1-1; 9 bases agree with TRBD1. V gave up 4 bases and J gave up 4 bases; unmatched junction bases: 8. This CDR3 region has 15 residues. Germline CDR1 SGDLS, CDR2 YYNGEE. CDR3 nucleotide sequence: TGTGCCAGCAGCCGGACAGGGGTGGGAGGCACTGAAGCTTTCTTT. Encoded protein: CASSRTGVGGTEAFF.

This chain uses TRBV9 with TRBJ1-1; 10 positions agree with TRBD1. Unmatched junction bases numbered 6, after V lost 4 bases and J lost 0 bases. In germline, CDR1 is SGDLS, CDR2 YYNGEE. The CDR3 runs to 16 residues. The chain's CDR3 is CASSRTGGTVNTEAFF. The CDR3 DNA sequence: TGTGCCAGCAGCCGGACAGGGGGGACGGTGAACACTGAAGCTTTCTTT. The complete variable domain, with remaining parts taken from reference TRBV9 and TRBJ1-1, reads DSGVTQTPKHLITATGQRVTLRCSPRSGDLSVYWYQQSLDQGLQFLIQYYNGEERAKGNILERFSAQQFPDLHSELNLSSLELGDSALYFCASSRTGGTVNTEAFFGQGTRLTVV.

This chain uses TRBV27 with TRBJ1-1, with D possibly matching TRBD1 (6 bases). V lost 6 bases, J lost 2 bases, and 16 bases lay in between. The CDR3 is made up of 15 amino acids. The germline CDR1 and CDR2 sequences are MNHEY and SMNVEV (reference sequence). The CDR3 DNA sequence: TGTGCCAGCAGAAGAGCCGGGACACTAAACACTGAAGCTTTCTTT. Translated, it gives CASRRAGTLNTEAFF.

The chain is built from TRBV6-5 and TRBJ2-2; D is perhaps TRBD1 (6 bases). The germline CDR1 and CDR2 sequences are MNHEY and SVGAGI. The CDR3 is made up of 12 amino acids. Trimming took off 8 bases at V and 3 bases at J, with 7 bases between the two ends. CDR3 amino acids: CASYRDTGELFF. As DNA, the CDR3 is TGTGCCAGCTACAGGGACACCGGGGAGCTGTTTTTT.

This clone was recorded once. The chain recombines TRBV3-1 (or the pseudogene TRBV3-2) with TRBJ1-6; D gene unclear. Trimming removed 4 bases from V and 3 bases from J, with 7 bases in between. Germline V gene sequence: CDR1 LGHDT, CDR2 YNNKEL (reference sequence). There are 14 residues in the CDR3. The CDR3 nucleotides read TGTGCCAGCAGCCCAGATAACTATAATTCACCCCTCCACTTT. This gives the protein CASSPDNYNSPLHF.

J is TRBJ1-1 and V is TRBV7-6, with a possible D match to TRBD1 (6 bases). V was clipped by 5 bases and J by 6 bases, with 13 bases between them. This CDR3 spans 13 amino acids. Germline V gene sequence: CDR1 SGHVS, CDR2 FNYEAQ. CDR3 sequence: CASSPGGVAEAFF. For the CDR3, the DNA is TGTGCCAGCAGCCCTGGGGGCGTCGCTGAAGCTTTCTTT. The variable domain in full, completed from reference TRBV7-6 and TRBJ1-1, reads GAGVSQSPRYKVTKRGQDVALRCDPISGHVSLYWYRQALGQGPEFLTYFNYEAQQDKSGLPNDRFSAERPEGSISTLTIQRTEQRDSAMYRCASSPGGVAEAFFGQGTRLTVV.

This sequence joins TRBV5-1 and TRBJ1-1; D unresolved. The CDR3 length is 14 residues. The V gene's germline CDR1 is SGHRS and CDR2 YFSETQ. V shed 4 bases and J shed 0 bases, with 10 bases lying between them. This CDR3 is CASSVAQLNTEAFF. CDR3 bases: TGCGCCAGCAGCGTGGCACAGCTGAACACTGAAGCTTTCTTT.

This chain links TRBV5-1 with TRBJ2-5, with TRBD2 identical over 9 bases. This CDR3 has 16 residues. Germline V gene lookup returns CDR1 SGHRS and CDR2 YFSETQ. V shed 1 base and J 0 bases; nucleotides not matched to a gene: 4. The CDR3 spells CASSLNAGGYQETQYF. The CDR3 DNA reads TGCGCCAGCAGCTTGAATGCGGGGGGGTACCAAGAGACCCAGTACTTC.

The CDR3: CATKDQGRGTEAFF. Written as DNA, the CDR3 is TGTGCCACAAAAGATCAGGGGAGGGGCACTGAAGCTTTCTTT. The genes are TRBV19 and TRBJ1-1; weak D call: TRBD1 (6 bases). Trimming removed 10 bases at V and 4 bases at J, with 19 bases between. CDR3 length: 14 residues. Germline lookup yields CDR1 LNHDA and CDR2 SQIVND (reference sequence).

This chain joins TRBV11-1 and TRBJ2-3; D might be TRBD2 (5 bases). Trimming cost V 5 bases and J 9 bases, with 12 bases left between them. The CDR3 is 12 amino acids. Germline CDR1 is SGHAT and CDR2 is FQDESV (reference sequence). CDR3 loop: CASSADWRTQYF. The DNA for the CDR3 is TGTGCCAGCAGCGCGGACTGGCGGACGCAGTATTTT. Based on the CDR3 plus reference TRBV11-1 and TRBJ2-3, the full variable domain is EAEVAQSPRYKITEKSQAVAFWCDPISGHATLYWYRQILGQGPELLVQFQDESVVDDSQLPKDRFSAERLKGVDSTLKIQPAELGDSAMYLCASSADWRTQYFGPGTRLTVL.

This chain joins TRBV19 and TRBJ1-4, with D unclear. Germline CDR1 is LNHDA and CDR2 is SQIVND (reference sequence). V gave up 5 bases and J gave up 5 bases, with 18 bases separating them. The length of the CDR3 is 16 residues. The CDR3 loop is CASSASTGIYNEKLFF. The CDR3 nucleotides are TGTGCCAGTAGTGCCTCCACGGGGATTTACAATGAAAAACTGTTTTTT.

A few counts support this clone. This chain joins TRBV27 and TRBJ1-3; 10 bases agree with TRBD1. The V and J ends lost 0 bases and 9 bases, in that order; junction bases with no gene match: 8. The CDR3 extends over 16 amino acids. Looked up from germline, CDR1 is MNHEY and CDR2 is SMNVEV (reference sequence). The CDR3 nucleotides are TGTGCCAGCAGTTTATCTGGGACAGGGGAAAGTACCACCATATATTTT. It yields the protein CASSLSGTGESTTIYF.